This T cell receptor (beta chain) originates from a study of T cell responses to AZD1222 COVID-19 vaccine. Trimming pared 0 bases from V and 5 bases from J, leaving 14 bases between. The CDR3 consists of 16 residues. Germline V gives CDR1 ENHRY, CDR2 SYGVKD. Sequencing used immunoSEQ multiplex PCR; TCRdb keeps in-frame clones, though not all of them. This sample has approximately 150,000 clones, with approximately 93% found just once. The starting material was peripheral blood, obtained on day 0 of MenACWY control vaccination. The V and J genes are TRBV10-3 and TRBJ1-5; D call uncertain. The sequence was collected from an adult in good health. The CDR3 DNA follows: TGTGCCATCAGTGAGTCGAAGAGGGTTCAGGATCAGCCCCAGCATTTT. It is translated as CAISESKRVQDQPQHF.